Included here is one T cell receptor (beta chain) sequence, with context. The sample comes from a study of blood T cell repertoires in COVID-19. Background on the study: From the United States, Italy and Spain came samples of acute and convalescent COVID-19. The cDNA or gDNA used as material had been derived from T cells, B-cell-depleted T cells, or PBMCs.

Only in-frame clones appear in the TCRdb table, and some are missing; sequencing was by immunoSEQ multiplex PCR. The profile shows approximately 170,000 clones, around 82% of them singletons. The germline V gene encodes CDR1 SEHNR and CDR2 FQNEAQ (reference sequence). V gave up 1 base and J gave up 6 bases; unmatched junction bases: 6. This CDR3 is built from 18 residues. This clonotype originated in a man between 60 and 75 years old with active or convalescent COVID-19. What was sequenced was peripheral blood. The V and J genes are TRBV7-9 and TRBJ2-1; 16 bases are shared with TRBD2. The CDR3 coding sequence is TGTGCCAGCAGCTTAGGAGGGACTAGCGGGAGGGCCCTCAATGAGCAGTTCTTC. It is translated as CASSLGGTSGRALNEQFF.